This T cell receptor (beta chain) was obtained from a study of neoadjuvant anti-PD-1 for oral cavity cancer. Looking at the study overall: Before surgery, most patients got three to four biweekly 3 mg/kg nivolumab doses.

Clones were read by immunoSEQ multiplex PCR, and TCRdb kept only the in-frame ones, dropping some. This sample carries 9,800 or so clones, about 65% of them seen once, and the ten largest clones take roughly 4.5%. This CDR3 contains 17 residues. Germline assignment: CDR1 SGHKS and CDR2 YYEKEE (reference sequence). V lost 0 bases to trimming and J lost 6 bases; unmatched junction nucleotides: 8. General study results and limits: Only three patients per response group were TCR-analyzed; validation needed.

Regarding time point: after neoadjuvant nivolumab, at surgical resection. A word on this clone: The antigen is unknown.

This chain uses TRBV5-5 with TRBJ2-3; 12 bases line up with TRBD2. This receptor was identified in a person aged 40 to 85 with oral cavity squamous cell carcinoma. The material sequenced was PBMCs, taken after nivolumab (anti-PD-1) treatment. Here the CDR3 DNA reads TGTGCCAGCAGCTTGGAACCTAGCGGGAGGGCCGGGGATACGCAGTATTTT. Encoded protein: CASSLEPSGRAGDTQYF.